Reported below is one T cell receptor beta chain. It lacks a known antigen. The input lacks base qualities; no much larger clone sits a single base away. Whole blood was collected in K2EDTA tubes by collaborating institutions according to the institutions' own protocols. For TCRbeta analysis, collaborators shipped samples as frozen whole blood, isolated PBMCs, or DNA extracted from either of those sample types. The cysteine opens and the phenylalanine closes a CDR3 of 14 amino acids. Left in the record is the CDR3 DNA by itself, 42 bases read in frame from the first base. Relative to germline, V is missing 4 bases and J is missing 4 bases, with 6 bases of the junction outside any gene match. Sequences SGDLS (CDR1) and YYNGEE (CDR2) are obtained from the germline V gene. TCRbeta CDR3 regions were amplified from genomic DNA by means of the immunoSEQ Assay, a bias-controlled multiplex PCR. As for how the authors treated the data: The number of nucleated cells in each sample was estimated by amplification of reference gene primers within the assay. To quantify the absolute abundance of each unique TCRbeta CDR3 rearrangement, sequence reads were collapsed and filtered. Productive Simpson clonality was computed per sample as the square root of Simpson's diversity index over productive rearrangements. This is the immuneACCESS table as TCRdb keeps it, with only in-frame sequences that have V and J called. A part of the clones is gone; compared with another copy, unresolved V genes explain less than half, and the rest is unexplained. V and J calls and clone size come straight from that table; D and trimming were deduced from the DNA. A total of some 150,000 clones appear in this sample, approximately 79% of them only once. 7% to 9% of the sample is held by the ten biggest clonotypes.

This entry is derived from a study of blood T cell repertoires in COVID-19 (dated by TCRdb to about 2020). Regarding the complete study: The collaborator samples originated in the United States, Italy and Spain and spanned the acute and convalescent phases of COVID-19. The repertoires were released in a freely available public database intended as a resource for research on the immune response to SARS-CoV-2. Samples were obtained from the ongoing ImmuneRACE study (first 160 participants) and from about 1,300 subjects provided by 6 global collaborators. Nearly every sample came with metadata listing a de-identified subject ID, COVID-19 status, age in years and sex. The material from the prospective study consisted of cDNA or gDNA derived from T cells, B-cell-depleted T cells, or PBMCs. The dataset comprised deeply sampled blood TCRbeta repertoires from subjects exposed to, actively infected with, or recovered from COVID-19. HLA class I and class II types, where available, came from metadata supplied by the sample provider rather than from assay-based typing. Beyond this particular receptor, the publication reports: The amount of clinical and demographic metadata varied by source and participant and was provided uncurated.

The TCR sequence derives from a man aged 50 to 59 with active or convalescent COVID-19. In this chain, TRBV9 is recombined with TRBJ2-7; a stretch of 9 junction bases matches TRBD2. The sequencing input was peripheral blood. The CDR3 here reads CASSPRTSVYEQYF. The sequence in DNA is TGTGCCAGCAGCCCCCGGACTAGCGTATACGAGCAGTACTTC.